This TCR beta chain emerged from a study of shared clonotypes between healthy human individuals. Naive CD8 cells lacked CD45RO and underwent positive selection for CCR7, leaving out terminally differentiated effector memory CD45RA+ cells. TCRdb's table, derived via immunoSEQ multiplex PCR, lists solely in-frame clones and lacks some. The sample consists of 760,000 or so clones, 96% of them appearing once. This CDR3 has 18 residues. Germline V CDR1 and CDR2: SNHLY, FYNNEI. V was clipped by 0 bases and J by 0 bases, with 12 bases between them. Note on this clone: Its antigen remains unidentified.

General study results and limits: Measured sharing among donors was expected to vary with sequencing depth.

The receptor was isolated from a young man in good health. The sequencing sample was made of naive CD8+ T cells sorted from blood. The V gene is TRBV2, the J gene TRBJ2-6, with no clear D. CDR3 bases: TGTGCCAGCAGTGAAGCGCTTCGTTGGTACTCTGGGGCCAACGTCCTGACTTTC. Translation: CASSEALRWYSGANVLTF.